This section outlines one T cell receptor (beta chain) sequence together with its context. Its antigen is undetermined. The CDR3 contains 17 residues. Trimming at V came to 5 bases and at J to 3 bases, leaving 5 bases not matched to a gene. Germline CDR1 reads SGHNT; CDR2 reads YENEEA. This sample was taken from a study of blood T cells in healthy people across ages. At the level of the study: For every two T cells, template switching captured about one barcoded beta molecule. General study findings and limits: Age showed a roughly linear inverse relationship with TCR beta diversity per million T cells. The study found more naive CD4+ cells and higher diversity in long-lived than aged donors. Naive T cell percentage by flow cytometry tracked strongly with beta diversity.

Then a second PCR, running about 7 to 11 cycles, was carried out with a sample-barcoded 5' primer and a J-beta primer mix. TCRdb fed the 5' RACE reads into MiXCR, producing one record per CDR3 protein. Of approximately 1,700,000 distinct CDR3 sequences listed, around 42% are singletons. This receptor was obtained from a human donor in good health. Sequencing used blood. V usage is TRBV11-3 and J usage is TRBJ2-1; TRBD2 agrees at 15 bases. DNA for the CDR3: TGTGCCAGCAGCCACCGGACTAGCGGGGGGGACTACAATGAGCAGTTCTTC. Encoded protein: CASSHRTSGGDYNEQFF.